This T cell receptor (beta chain) appears in the sequencing data of a study of early T cells in non-severe SARS-CoV-2 infection. Study context: Sequenced bulk RNA came from whole blood that was unsorted, and chains were unpaired. Whole-study results and caveats: The study's VDJdb matching favored anti-spike CD8 responses and missed private and CD4 specificities.

The TCR library protocol was used to attach unique molecular identifiers. These identifiers were attached to individual cDNA molecules. TCRdb fed the 5' RACE reads into MiXCR, producing one record per CDR3 protein. The sample includes some 36,000 distinct CDR3 sequences, over 4.5% of them seen just once. V lost 4 bases, J lost 3 bases, and 7 bases lay in between. The germline V gene has CDR1 SQVTM and CDR2 ANQGSEA. The CDR3 is made up of 13 amino acids. Details on this clonotype: Its antigen is not identified.

This sequence joins TRBV29-1 and TRBJ1-6; D is uncertain. Sequencing input: whole blood. The clonotype was recovered from an adult who was a healthcare worker with PCR-confirmed SARS-CoV-2 infection or an uninfected control (not recorded which). The CDR3 nucleotides are TGCAGCGTTGCACAGAACTATAATTCACCCCTCCACTTT. Translation gives CSVAQNYNSPLHF.